The clone carrying this T cell receptor beta chain was picked up many times. The antigen is undetermined. The data are from a study of T cell repertoires in cytomegalovirus infection. Background on the study: HLA-C-restricted CMV epitopes, recently identified, and well-studied HLA-B-restricted ones were used by the study.

TCRdb itself ran the reads through MiXCR, one entry per CDR3 protein. This sample has 300,000 to 400,000 distinct CDR3 sequences, with roughly 25% found just once. V gave up 2 bases and J gave up 3 bases, with 8 bases separating them. This CDR3 is built from 14 residues. The germline gives CDR1 SGHTA, CDR2 FQGNSA. The TCR was taken from a human donor in good health (CMV status not recorded). Some clones in this sample may be carry-over from other donors' samples. The material was cultured PBMCs, obtained from culture after CMV antigen stimulation. This chain connects TRBV7-2 to TRBJ2-1, with D unresolved. The CDR3: CASSLTPGYNEQFF. CDR3 sequence (DNA): TGTGCCAGCAGCTTAACTCCTGGCTACAATGAGCAGTTCTTC.